This T cell receptor (beta chain) was captured by sequencing in a study of PD-1 blockade in mismatch repair-deficient tumors. Study-level points and caveats: Tumor-resident clones, often absent from pretreatment blood, expanded after pembrolizumab and then contracted.

To note about this clone: As yet, its antigen is unknown. The junction differs from germline at one of its ends, possibly a read error.

A few pembrolizumab responders had their TCRs sequenced. Produced via immunoSEQ multiplex PCR; TCRdb's table is partial and in-frame only. The sample has around 38,000 clones; about 76% are singletons. The CDR3 consists of 15 residues. The germline V gene has CDR1 SGDLS and CDR2 YYNGEE. The input for sequencing was peripheral blood, taken 4 weeks after starting pembrolizumab. The chain uses TRBV9 and TRBJ2-2; a weak D match, TRBD2 (6 bases). The receptor comes from an adult with mismatch repair-deficient cancer. The CDR3 coding sequence is TGTGTCAGCAGCGTAGGCCTAGCGCACACCGGGGAGCTGTTTTTT. The encoded protein is CVSSVGLAHTGELFF.